This T cell receptor (beta chain) comes out of a study of beta chain features in type 1 diabetes. Study-level information: In all, some 110 million sorted cells from all samples were analyzed.

Points from the study as a whole: TCRB repertoires of naive, central memory and Treg cells appeared more similar among patients than among healthy donors. TCRB CDR3 length was moderately but significantly reduced in all four CD4+ subsets of Type 1 diabetes patients.

Concerning this clone itself: Its antigen is undetermined.

Germline values: CDR1 SGHAT, CDR2 FQNNGV. Trimming stripped 5 bases from V and 6 bases from J, with 19 bases between. The CDR3 is 15 amino acids. Purities over 98% were achieved in all sorted populations. The whole isolated RNA underwent reverse transcription, so sequencing captured expressed TCRB transcripts. The method was immunoSEQ multiplex PCR; TCRdb's version includes in-frame clones alone and lacks a portion of them. The table records a few hundred thousand clones, approximately 13% of them present only once. The sequenced sample was naive CD4+ T cells from blood. The receptor's source is a man between 25 and 39 years old in good health. The V gene is TRBV11-2, the J gene TRBJ1-1, with unresolved D. CDR3: CASSPPAGWFAEAFF. CDR3 coding DNA: TGTGCCAGCAGCCCCCCTGCCGGGTGGTTTGCTGAAGCTTTCTTT.